This T cell receptor beta chain was captured in a study of CD4 T cells in relation to SARS-CoV-2 and coronaviruses. Worth noting for this clone: Its antigen is as yet unknown.

Unexposed donor CD4+ T cells date from about 2010-2019, before the COVID-19 pandemic. CD4+ T cells were isolated from the cells after 10 days of culture. Testing used SARS-CoV-2 S/N and four cold-coronavirus spikes on unexposed-donor CD4+ T cells, cells permitting. Assay used: immunoSEQ multiplex PCR; TCRdb lists only in-frame clones, some missing. The sample yields about 19,000 clones, about three quarters seen once. Sequencing was carried out using CD4+ T cells from PBMCs, cultured in vitro. The clonotype comes from a human donor in good health.

DNA for the CDR3: TGTGCCAGCAGCTCGTATAGGGAGACCCAGTACTTC. Residues: CASSSYRETQYF. The chain couples TRBV11-2 to TRBJ2-5; D uncertain. V lost 4 bases and J 5 bases, leaving 8 bases between the germline ends. Germline V lookup: CDR1 SGHAT, CDR2 FQNNGV. The CDR3 extends over 12 amino acids.